The text below deals with one T cell receptor beta chain. Its antigen target is currently unknown. No base qualities exist here, and no much larger clone lies one base off it. The library was generated by the immunoSEQ multiplex PCR assay. Imported from immuneACCESS, the table was reduced by TCRdb to in-frame sequences with V and J called. These copies leave out some clones; in studies compared against another copy, an unresolved V gene accounts for under half, and the cause of the remainder is not known. This sample has about 78,000 clones in its table, and roughly 89% of those were observed once. The ten most abundant clones make up approximately 7.6% of the sample. The CDR3 holds 16 amino acids from the cysteine to the phenylalanine. Left in the record is the CDR3 DNA by itself, 48 bases read in frame from the first base. For CDR1 and CDR2, the germline V gene lists SGHDT and YYEEEE. V is pruned by 0 bases and J by 7 bases, leaving 5 bases of the junction without a gene match.

This sample is part of a study of control samples from healthy donors and cancer patients (dated by TCRdb to 2018 to 2020). The clonotype originates from a woman between 55 and 75 years old in good health. The sample consisted of blood. In this chain, TRBV5-6 is recombined with TRBJ2-3; 13 nucleotides in the junction match TRBD2. The bases are TGTGCCAGCAGCTTGGAAAGGACTAGCGGGGGATATACGCAGTATTTT. It encodes CASSLERTSGGYTQYF.